This entry concerns a single T cell receptor beta chain. The sample comes from a study of blood T cell repertoires in COVID-19. Turning to the study itself: The cDNA or gDNA used as material had been derived from T cells, B-cell-depleted T cells, or PBMCs.

Profiled with immunoSEQ multiplex PCR; TCRdb holds only in-frame clones, not every one. The table records approximately 200,000 clones, more than 65% of them present only once. The CDR3 consists of 16 residues. With 4 bases clipped from V and 6 bases from J, the junction kept 11 bases outside the gene matches. Germline CDR1 and CDR2: SGHRS and YFSETQ. The receptor was isolated from a woman aged 55-70 years with acute or convalescent COVID-19. The chain links TRBV5-1 to TRBJ2-1; TRBD2 aligns across 9 bases. Sequencing was carried out using peripheral blood. The CDR3 sequence: CASSNLLAGGLNEQFF. The DNA for the CDR3 is TGCGCCAGCAGCAACCTACTGGCGGGGGGGCTCAATGAGCAGTTCTTC.